Listed below are T cell receptor beta chains from one sample, sequenced in a study of cytomegalovirus exposure and HLA in healthy donors. Some clones are missing from TCRdb's copy, which holds only in-frame ones; the method was immunoSEQ multiplex PCR. The table includes around 150,000 clones, around 81% detected once. Sequencing input: PBMCs. The receptors here all came from a woman in her 40s in good health and CMV-seronegative. Both conserved end residues are part of each CDR3. A D gene is named only where the DNA matches it firmly. Clone size is shown for a subset of rows, as once, few, many or a class of expanded clone.

-	TRBV19	15	TRBJ2-5	TRBD1	TGTGCCAGTAGCCGGGACAGCCGAAAGCAAGAGACCCAGTACTTC	CASSRDSRKQETQYF
-	TRBV19	13	TRBJ1-2	-	TGTGCCAGTAAGGCCAGGGAAGACTATGGCTACACCTTC	CASKAREDYGYTF
-	TRBV19	13	TRBJ1-2	-	TGTGCCAGTAGTATCGGTCTTCTCTATGGCTACACCTTC	CASSIGLLYGYTF
-	TRBV5-1	12	TRBJ1-2	-	TGCGCCAGCAGCTCTCAGAACTATGGCTACACCTTC	CASSSQNYGYTF
-	TRBV5-1	15	TRBJ2-7	-	TGCGCCAGCAGCTCCCTGGAGGGGCGGGATTACGAGCAGTACTTC	CASSSLEGRDYEQYF
once	TRBV25-1	11	TRBJ2-7	TRBD2	TGTGCCACCGGGACTACCTACGAGCAGTACTTC	CATGTTYEQYF
-	TRBV11-3	14	TRBJ1-1	-	TGTGCCAGCAGATCCTACGACAGTAAAGACGAAGCTTTCTTT	CASRSYDSKDEAFF
-	TRBV7-9	13	TRBJ1-1	-	TGTGCCAGCAGCTCCTCGGGGGGAACTGAAGCTTTCTTT	CASSSSGGTEAFF
once	TRBV5-4	17	TRBJ2-3	TRBD1	TGTGCCAGCAGCCCCGCCCAGACAGGGGCTAGCACAGATACGCAGTATTTT	CASSPAQTGASTDTQYF
-	TRBV5-1	12	TRBJ2-5	-	TGCGCCAGCAGCGAACAACAAGAGACCCAGTACTTC	CASSEQQETQYF
-	TRBV28	14	TRBJ2-6	-	TGTGCCAGCCAATCTGGAGCTGGGGCCAACGTCCTGACTTTC	CASQSGAGANVLTF
-	TRBV7-3	15	TRBJ2-3	-	TGTGCCAGCAGCTTGGAGGGTCGCAGCGGGGATACGCAGTATTTT	CASSLEGRSGDTQYF
-	TRBV2	17	TRBJ1-2	TRBD1	TGTGCCAGCAGAGATAAGGACAGGGTAGGGTCCAACTATGGCTACACCTTC	CASRDKDRVGSNYGYTF
-	TRBV5-1	14	TRBJ2-2	-	TGCGCCAGCAGCTTGGAACAGAACACCGGGGAGCTGTTTTTT	CASSLEQNTGELFF
-	TRBV2	14	TRBJ2-5	-	TGTGCCAGCAAAAGTTCATGGGGGGGCGAGACCCAGTACTTC	CASKSSWGGETQYF
-	TRBV5-1	13	TRBJ1-1	-	TGCGCCAGCAGCGCACAGCTCGAGACTGAAGCTTTCTTT	CASSAQLETEAFF
-	TRBV11-3	15	TRBJ1-1	-	TGTGCCAGCAGCTTAGATGGTTTGGGGGGCACTGAAGCTTTCTTT	CASSLDGLGGTEAFF
-	TRBV5-1	16	TRBJ1-1	TRBD1	TGCGCCAGCAGCTTAAGTGTGACAGGGGCGAACACTGAAGCTTTCTTT	CASSLSVTGANTEAFF
-	TRBV6-1	13	TRBJ1-1	-	TGTGCCAGCAATCGAAAGGAGAGCACTGAAGCTTTCTTT	CASNRKESTEAFF
-	TRBV27	18	TRBJ2-2	-	TGTGCCAGCAGTTTTAGGGTCCAGGTGGACAATTCAGCCGGGGAGCTGTTTTTT	CASSFRVQVDNSAGELFF
-	TRBV5-1	17	TRBJ2-5	-	TGCGCCAGCAGCTTGGGTTTTACCCAGGGGACACAAGAGACCCAGTACTTC	CASSLGFTQGTQETQYF
-	TRBV19	13	TRBJ1-1	-	TGTGCCACCACCCGGCGGTCGAACACTGAAGCTTTCTTT	CATTRRSNTEAFF
-	TRBV30	15	TRBJ1-4	-	TGTGCCTGGAGAGAGTCCGTAGCAACTAATGAAAAACTGTTTTTT	CAWRESVATNEKLFF
-	TRBV28	13	TRBJ2-5	-	TGTGCCAGCAGTTTATACAACAGTGAGACCCAGTACTTC	CASSLYNSETQYF
-	TRBV6-4	14	TRBJ2-7	-	TGTGCCAGCAGTGTACCAGGGATCCCCTACGAGCAGTACTTC	CASSVPGIPYEQYF
-	TRBV2	15	TRBJ1-1	-	TGTGCCAGCAGTATCCAGGACAGCTCGGGGACTGAAGCTTTCTTT	CASSIQDSSGTEAFF
-	TRBV9	14	TRBJ1-5	-	TGTGCCAGCAGCATCCAGGGAGGCGAACAGCCCCAGCATTTT	CASSIQGGEQPQHF
-	TRBV2	17	TRBJ2-3	-	TGTGCCAGCAGGGGGGGATCTTCGGGACCCCAAGCAGATACGCAGTATTTT	CASRGGSSGPQADTQYF
-	TRBV7-2	17	TRBJ2-5	-	TGTGCCAGCAGCCTATTACGGGTCCACCTGTTTGGGGAGACCCAGTACTTC	CASSLLRVHLFGETQYF
-	TRBV11-1	14	TRBJ1-1	-	TGTGCCAGCAGCTTAGCTCAGGGGTGGACTGAAGCTTTCTTT	CASSLAQGWTEAFF
-	TRBV19	12	TRBJ1-1	TRBD1	TGTGCCAGTAGCAGAACAGGGGGCAAAGCTTTCTTT	CASSRTGGKAFF
-	TRBV7-9	13	TRBJ2-1	-	TGTGCCAGCAGCTCGGACTTGGCCAATGAGCAGTTCTTC	CASSSDLANEQFF
once	TRBV9	14	TRBJ2-1	-	TGTGCCAGCAGTCGGGAGCCCCCCTACAATGAGCAGTTCTTC	CASSREPPYNEQFF
-	TRBV6-1	14	TRBJ2-5	-	TGTGCCAGCAGTGAAGCAGGGGGTGATGAGACCCAGTACTTC	CASSEAGGDETQYF
-	TRBV15	14	TRBJ2-3	-	TGTGCCACCAGCAGAGATAGCTCCACAGATACGCAGTATTTT	CATSRDSSTDTQYF
-	TRBV29-1	14	TRBJ2-3	TRBD2	TGCAGCGTTATAGCGGGAGGGGTGGCAGATACGCAGTATTTT	CSVIAGGVADTQYF
few	TRBV18	12	TRBJ2-5	-	TGTGCCAGCTCATACTCCTCAGAGACCCAGTACTTC	CASSYSSETQYF